What follows is one TCR beta chain and its context. Its antigen is not identified. A read error may account for a junction end that differs from germline. This sample was included in a study of beta chain features in type 1 diabetes. This CDR3 spans 14 amino acids. From germline, CDR1 is MDHEN and CDR2 SYDVKM. Study-wide points: Whether TCRB rearrangement is influenced by HLA type went unresolved here. Shorter templates might be favored by PCR, equally in patients and controls. Cells that show high TCR expression could be over-represented by cDNA sequencing. VDJ junctions in type 1 diabetes patients carried more deletions and fewer insertions. In every one of the four CD4+ subsets, TCRB CDR3s were moderately but significantly shorter in Type 1 diabetes patients.

The study reverse transcribed the entire isolated RNA, so it sequenced expressed TCRB transcripts. Using immunoSEQ multiplex PCR, the repertoire was profiled, and TCRdb retains in-frame clones only, with some absent. The sample holds about 370,000 clones, around 9.6% seen once. The TCR sequence derives from a man aged 25 to 40 with type 1 diabetes. Sequenced: central memory CD4+ T cells from blood. This chain links TRBV28 with TRBJ1-2, with 9 bases lining up with TRBD1. The chain's CDR3 is CASSLSRQGEGYTF. The CDR3 DNA reads TGTGCCAGCAGCTTATCACGACAGGGGGAAGGCTACACCTTC.